This T cell receptor beta chain comes out of a study of cytomegalovirus exposure and HLA in healthy donors. Study-wide results and caveats: Testing in vitro showed a few CMV-associated chains specific for CMV antigens. In a later analysis, approximately 15,000 TCR beta sequences were associated with HLA alleles at 0.05 false discovery rate. Earlier results showed most TCR beta V segments being productive about 90% or about 30% of the time.

Vbeta (60) and Jbeta (13) primers were used in the PCR. The protocol was immunoSEQ multiplex PCR, while the TCRdb copy is restricted to in-frame clones and leaves out a portion. Among 150,000 to 200,000 clones listed, about 83% were seen once. As concerns this clone: Antigen: not known.

Per germline, CDR1 GTSNPN and CDR2 SVGIG (reference sequence). V shed 3 bases and J shed 8 bases, with 17 bases lying between them. This CDR3 spans 14 amino acids. This chain links TRBV30 with TRBJ1-5; perhaps TRBD1 as D (5 bases). Sequenced material: PBMCs. The origin of this receptor is a woman aged 30 to 39 in good health and CMV-seronegative. The CDR3 DNA reads as TGTGCCTGGAGATCCCCCGGGGGGGGAGAGCCCCAGCATTTT. Its protein product is CAWRSPGGGEPQHF.